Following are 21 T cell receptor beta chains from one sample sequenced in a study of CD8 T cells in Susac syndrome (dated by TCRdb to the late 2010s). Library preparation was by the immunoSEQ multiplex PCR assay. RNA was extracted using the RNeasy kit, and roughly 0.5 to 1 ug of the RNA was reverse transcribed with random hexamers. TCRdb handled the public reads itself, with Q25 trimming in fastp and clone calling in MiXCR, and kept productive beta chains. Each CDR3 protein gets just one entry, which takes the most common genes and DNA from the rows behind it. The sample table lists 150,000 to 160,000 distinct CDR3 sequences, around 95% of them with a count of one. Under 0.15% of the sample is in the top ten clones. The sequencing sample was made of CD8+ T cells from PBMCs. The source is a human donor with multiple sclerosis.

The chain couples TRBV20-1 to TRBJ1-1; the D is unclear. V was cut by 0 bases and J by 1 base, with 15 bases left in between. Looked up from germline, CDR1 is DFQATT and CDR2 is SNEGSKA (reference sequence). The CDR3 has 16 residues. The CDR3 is CSARDLDKPRNTEAFF. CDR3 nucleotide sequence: TGCAGTGCTAGAGATCTCGACAAGCCTCGGAACACTGAAGCTTTCTTT.

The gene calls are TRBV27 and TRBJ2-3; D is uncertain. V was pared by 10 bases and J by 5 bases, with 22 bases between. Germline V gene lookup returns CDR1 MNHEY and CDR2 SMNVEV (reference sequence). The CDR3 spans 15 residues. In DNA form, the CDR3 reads TGTGCCACCCAACCACAGCCCCTAAGTGTAGATACGCAGTATTTT. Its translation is CATQPQPLSVDTQYF.

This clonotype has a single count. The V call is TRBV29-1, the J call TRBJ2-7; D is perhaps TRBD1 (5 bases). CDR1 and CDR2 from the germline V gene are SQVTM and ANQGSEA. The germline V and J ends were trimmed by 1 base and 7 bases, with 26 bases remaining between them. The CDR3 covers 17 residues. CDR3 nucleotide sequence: TGCAGCGTTGAAGTGAGGACACCCATGATGCGAGAAGGGGAGCAGTACGTC. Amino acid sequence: CSVEVRTPMMREGEQYV.

The CDR3 DNA sequence: TGTGCCAGCAGCCCTTGGACAGGGGGCACAGATACGCAGTATTTT. It codes for CASSPWTGGTDTQYF. V usage is TRBV7-9 and J usage is TRBJ2-3; 9 nucleotides align to TRBD1. The V segment lost 5 bases and the J segment 1 base; nucleotides outside the gene matches: 4. The CDR3 has 15 amino acids. Looked up from germline, CDR1 is SEHNR and CDR2 is FQNEAQ (reference sequence).

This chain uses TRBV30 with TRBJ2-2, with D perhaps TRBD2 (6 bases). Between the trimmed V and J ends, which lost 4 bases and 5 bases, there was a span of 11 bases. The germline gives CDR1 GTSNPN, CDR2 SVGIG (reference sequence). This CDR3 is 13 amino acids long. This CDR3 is CAWNSGQTGELFF. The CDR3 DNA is TGTGCCTGGAACAGCGGGCAGACCGGGGAGCTGTTTTTT.

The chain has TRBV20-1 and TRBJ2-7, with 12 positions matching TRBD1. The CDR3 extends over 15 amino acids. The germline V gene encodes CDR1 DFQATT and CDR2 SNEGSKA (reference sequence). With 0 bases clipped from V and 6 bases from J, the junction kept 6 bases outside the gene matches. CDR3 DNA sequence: TGCAGTGCTAGAGATCCGGGACAGGGGGCCTTCGAGCAGTACTTC. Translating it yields CSARDPGQGAFEQYF.

The CDR3 nucleotides read TGTGCCAGCAGCGCCAGCGGGGCCTCTAACTATGGCTACACCTTC. It encodes CASSASGASNYGYTF. This chain connects TRBV9 to TRBJ1-2, with D possibly matching TRBD1 (5 bases). Trimming pared 3 bases from V and 0 bases from J, leaving 12 bases between. This CDR3 comprises 15 residues. The germline CDR1 and CDR2 sequences are SGDLS and YYNGEE.

This CDR3 reads CASSLGQAKSLNYGYTF. Here the CDR3 DNA reads TGTGCCAGCAGTTTAGGGCAGGCGAAAAGCCTTAACTATGGCTACACCTTC. The V gene is TRBV12-3 or TRBV12-4, the J gene TRBJ1-2; no definite D call. This CDR3 is built from 17 residues. V was cut by 1 base and J by 1 base, with 16 bases left in between.

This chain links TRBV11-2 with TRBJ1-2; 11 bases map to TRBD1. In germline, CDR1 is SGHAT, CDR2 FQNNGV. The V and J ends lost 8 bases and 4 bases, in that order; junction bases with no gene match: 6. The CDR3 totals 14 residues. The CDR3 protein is CASGGTGGFYGYTF. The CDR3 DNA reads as TGTGCCAGCGGAGGGACAGGGGGTTTCTATGGCTACACCTTC.

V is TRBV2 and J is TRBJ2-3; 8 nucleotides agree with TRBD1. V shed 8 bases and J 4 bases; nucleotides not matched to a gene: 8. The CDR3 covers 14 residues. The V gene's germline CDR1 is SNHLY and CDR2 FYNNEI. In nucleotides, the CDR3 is TGTGCCAGCTCTTGGACAGGGCAGGCAGATACGCAGTATTTT. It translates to CASSWTGQADTQYF.

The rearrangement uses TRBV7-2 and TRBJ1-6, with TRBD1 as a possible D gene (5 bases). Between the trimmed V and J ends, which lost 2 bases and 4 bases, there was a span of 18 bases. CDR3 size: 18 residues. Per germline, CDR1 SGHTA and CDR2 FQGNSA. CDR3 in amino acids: CASSLRDALGPYNSPLHF. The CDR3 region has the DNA TGTGCCAGCAGCTTACGGGACGCCTTGGGGCCTTATAATTCACCCCTCCACTTT.

CDR3 nucleotide sequence: TGTGCCAGACAGGGGGCCACTGAAGCTTTCTTT. It specifies CARQGATEAFF. The J gene is TRBJ1-1, the V gene TRBV19; 9 bases are shared with TRBD1. Germline V gives CDR1 LNHDA, CDR2 SQIVND (reference sequence). V lost 9 bases and J lost 4; bases outside the gene matches: 0. The CDR3 runs to 11 residues. Variable domain in full (rest from reference TRBV19 and TRBJ1-1): DGGITQSPKYLFRKEGQNVTLSCEQNLNHDAMYWYRQDPGQGLRLIYYSQIVNDFQKGDIAEGYSVSREKKESFPLTVTSAQKNPTAFYLCARQGATEAFFGQGTRLTVV.

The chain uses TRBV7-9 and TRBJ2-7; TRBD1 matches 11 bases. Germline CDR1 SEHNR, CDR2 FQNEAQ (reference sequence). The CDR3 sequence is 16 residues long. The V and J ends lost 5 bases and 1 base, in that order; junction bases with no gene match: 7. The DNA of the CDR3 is TGTGCCAGCAGCCGCGGGGACAGGGGGAAATCCTACGAGCAGTACGTC. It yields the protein CASSRGDRGKSYEQYV.

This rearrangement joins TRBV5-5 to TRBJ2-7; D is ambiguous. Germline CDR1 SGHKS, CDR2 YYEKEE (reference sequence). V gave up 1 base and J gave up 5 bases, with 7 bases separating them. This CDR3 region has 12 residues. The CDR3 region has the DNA TGTGCCAGCAGCTTGTTTCCCAACGAGCAGTACGTC. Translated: CASSLFPNEQYV.

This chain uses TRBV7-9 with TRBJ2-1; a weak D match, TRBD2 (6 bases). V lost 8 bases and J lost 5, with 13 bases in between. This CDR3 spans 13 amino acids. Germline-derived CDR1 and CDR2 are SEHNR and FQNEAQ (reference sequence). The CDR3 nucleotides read TGTGCCAGCTGCGGGGCCTCAAACAATGAGCAGTTCTTC. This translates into CASCGASNNEQFF.

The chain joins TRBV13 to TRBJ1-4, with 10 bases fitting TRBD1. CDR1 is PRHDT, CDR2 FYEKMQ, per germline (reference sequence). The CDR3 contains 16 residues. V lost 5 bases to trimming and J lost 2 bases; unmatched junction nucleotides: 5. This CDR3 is CASSLDRGTTNEKLFF. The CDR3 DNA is TGTGCCAGCAGCCTGGACAGGGGGACCACTAATGAAAAACTGTTTTTT.

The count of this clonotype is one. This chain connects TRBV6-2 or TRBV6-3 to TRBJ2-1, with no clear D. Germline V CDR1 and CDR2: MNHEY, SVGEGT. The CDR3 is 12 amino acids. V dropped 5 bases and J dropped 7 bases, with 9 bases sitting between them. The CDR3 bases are TGTGCCAGCAGTACCAGTAGAAATGAGCAGTTCTTC. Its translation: CASSTSRNEQFF.

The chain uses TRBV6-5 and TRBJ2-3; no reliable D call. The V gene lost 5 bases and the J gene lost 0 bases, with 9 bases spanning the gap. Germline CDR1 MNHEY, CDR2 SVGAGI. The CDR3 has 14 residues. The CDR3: CASSQTRSTDTQYF. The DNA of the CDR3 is TGTGCCAGCAGTCAGACCCGCAGCACAGATACGCAGTATTTT.

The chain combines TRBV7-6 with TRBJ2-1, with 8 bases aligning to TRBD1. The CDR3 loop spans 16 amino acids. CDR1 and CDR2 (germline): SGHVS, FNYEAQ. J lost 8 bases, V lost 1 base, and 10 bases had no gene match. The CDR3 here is CASSLESGGVGDEQFF. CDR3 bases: TGTGCCAGCAGCTTAGAGTCAGGGGGCGTTGGGGATGAGCAGTTCTTC.

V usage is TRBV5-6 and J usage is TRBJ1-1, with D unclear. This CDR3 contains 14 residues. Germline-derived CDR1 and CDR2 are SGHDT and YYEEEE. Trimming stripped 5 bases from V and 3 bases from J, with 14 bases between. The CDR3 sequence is CASSFLSGHTEAFF. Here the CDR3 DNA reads TGTGCCAGCAGTTTTCTTTCAGGTCACACTGAAGCTTTCTTT.

The CDR3 DNA is TGTGCCAGCAGCGTGAGTGGAAGCACAGATACGCAGTATTTT. Translation: CASSVSGSTDTQYF. The gene calls are TRBV9 and TRBJ2-3; no definite D call. Trimming took 2 bases from V and 0 from J, leaving 7 bases between them. Germline CDR1 reads SGDLS; CDR2 reads YYNGEE. The CDR3 covers 14 residues.